This passage covers 31 T cell receptor beta chains from one sample sequenced in a study of blood T cell repertoires in COVID-19. Libraries were prepared by immunoSEQ multiplex PCR; TCRdb keeps only in-frame clonotypes and omits some of them. The data show 470,000 or so clones, 70% to 90% seen once. Source material: PBMCs or T cells enriched from blood (not recorded which). All receptors derive from a woman between 18 and 30 years old with acute COVID-19.

This clone was seen a single time. V gene TRBV5-1 combines with J gene TRBJ2-1, with TRBD2 identical over 9 bases. This CDR3 spans 16 amino acids. V trimming: 2 bases; J trimming: 1 base; junction bases outside the gene matches: 4. CDR1 is SGHRS, CDR2 YFSETQ, per germline. The CDR3: CASSLDSGSSYNEQFF. CDR3 DNA sequence: TGCGCCAGCAGCTTAGATAGCGGGAGTTCCTACAATGAGCAGTTCTTC.

This clone was counted only a few times. The chain uses TRBV5-4 and TRBJ2-5; D is perhaps TRBD1 (6 bases). V dropped 0 bases and J dropped 0 bases, with 9 bases sitting between them. CDR3 length equals 15 residues. Germline CDR1 reads SGHNT; CDR2 reads YYREEE (reference sequence). CDR3 nucleotide sequence: TGTGCCAGCAGCTTGGGGGGGACACACCAAGAGACCCAGTACTTC. Its protein product is CASSLGGTHQETQYF.

This chain connects TRBV18 to TRBJ1-3; the D gene is possibly TRBD1 (5 bases). Germline V gene data show CDR1 as KGHSH and CDR2 as LQKENI. CDR3 size: 14 residues. V lost 3 bases and J 2 bases, leaving 8 bases between the germline ends. The CDR3 loop is CASSPGGTGNTIYF. The CDR3 DNA reads TGTGCCAGCTCACCCGGGGGTACTGGAAACACCATATATTTT.

The chain has TRBV7-8 and TRBJ2-7; TRBD2 is a possible D gene (6 bases). Deletions cut 4 bases from V and 8 bases from J, with 24 bases between. The CDR3 loop spans 16 amino acids. Germline V gene data show CDR1 as SGHVS and CDR2 as FQNEAQ. The CDR3 loop reads CASSSTAGTPPAQQYF. The DNA of the CDR3 is TGTGCCAGCAGCTCCACGGCGGGGACCCCCCCGGCTCAGCAGTACTTC.

A single count supports this clone. The rearrangement uses TRBV10-3 and TRBJ2-7; 11 nucleotides line up with TRBD1. J lost 6 bases, V lost 2 bases, and 6 bases had no gene match. Germline loops: CDR1 ENHRY, CDR2 SYGVKD. The CDR3 runs 15 residues. The CDR3: CAISETGTGGGEQYF. CDR3 DNA: TGTGCCATCAGTGAGACTGGGACAGGGGGTGGCGAGCAGTACTTC.

The CDR3, as DNA: TGTGCCAGCAGCTCAGTGCGGGAGTCCAGAGGGGAGCAGTACTTC. Protein product: CASSSVRESRGEQYF. The chain employs TRBV11-2 and TRBJ2-7, with 7 bases aligning to TRBD2. Germline trimming cut 4 bases from V and 7 bases from J; bases unmatched to any gene: 13. The germline gives CDR1 SGHAT, CDR2 FQNNGV. The CDR3 covers 15 residues.

V gene TRBV11-2 combines with J gene TRBJ1-5; 8 bases map to TRBD1. This CDR3 region has 16 residues. Germline V gene data show CDR1 as SGHAT and CDR2 as FQNNGV. Unmatched junction bases numbered 11, after V lost 3 bases and J lost 7 bases. The CDR3 DNA sequence: TGTGCCAGCAGCTTGGAACTAACAGGGGGTTGGCAGCCCCAGCATTTT. It codes for CASSLELTGGWQPQHF. Full variable domain (rest looked up from reference TRBV11-2 and TRBJ1-5): EAGVAQSPRYKIIEKRQSVAFWCNPISGHATLYWYQQILGQGPKLLIQFQNNGVVDDSQLPKDRFSAERLKGVDSTLKIQPAKLEDSAVYLCASSLELTGGWQPQHFGDGTRLSIL.

This chain joins TRBV6-1 and TRBJ1-1; D gene uncertain. V lost 2 bases, J lost 1 base, and 11 bases lay in between. The CDR3 consists of 15 residues. CDR1 is MNHNS, CDR2 SASEGT, per germline. The CDR3 DNA sequence: TGTGCCAGCAGTGAAATCCGGTTCGGGAACACTGAAGCTTTCTTT. Its translation is CASSEIRFGNTEAFF.

Only a few counts were recorded for this clone. The chain couples TRBV7-9 to TRBJ1-4; no reliable D call. The length of the CDR3 is 12 residues. CDR1 and CDR2 from the germline V gene are SEHNR and FQNEAQ (reference sequence). V gave up 5 bases and J gave up 8 bases, with 9 bases separating them. The CDR3 DNA reads as TGTGCCAGCAGCGAGGTTGGGGAAAAACTGTTTTTT. Its translation is CASSEVGEKLFF.

The CDR3: CAIRDRTRDTDTQYF. CDR3 sequence (DNA): TGTGCCATCAGGGACCGAACTAGGGACACAGATACGCAGTATTTT. The V call is TRBV10-3, the J call TRBJ2-3; possible D gene TRBD2, 5 bases. CDR1 is ENHRY, CDR2 SYGVKD, per germline. This CDR3 spans 15 amino acids. V lost 6 bases and J 2 bases, leaving 15 bases between the germline ends.

The J gene is TRBJ1-5, the V gene TRBV5-8; no clear D. V was shortened by 2 bases and J by 1 base, with 10 bases between the two germline ends. Germline CDR1 is SGHTS and CDR2 is YDEGEE. The CDR3 is 15 residues long. The CDR3 nucleotides are TGTGCCAGCAGCTTCGGGAAATTCAGCAATCAGCCCCAGCATTTT. Its translation: CASSFGKFSNQPQHF.

A few counts support this clone. The chain combines TRBV5-5 with TRBJ1-5, with D hard to call. Between the trimmed V and J ends, which lost 0 bases and 0 bases, there was a span of 4 bases. This CDR3 region has 14 residues. CDR1 SGHKS and CDR2 YYEKEE come from the germline V gene (reference sequence). The CDR3: CASSLAGSNQPQHF. For the CDR3, the DNA is TGTGCCAGCAGCTTGGCCGGTAGCAATCAGCCCCAGCATTTT.

J is TRBJ2-3 and V is TRBV7-9; no reliable D call. There are 11 residues in the CDR3. The germline gives CDR1 SEHNR, CDR2 FQNEAQ (reference sequence). Trimming shortened V by 8 bases and J by 0 bases, and 3 bases separated the two germline ends. The CDR3 nucleotides are TGTGCCAGCTATAGCACAGATACGCAGTATTTT. Amino acid sequence: CASYSTDTQYF.

The chain links TRBV25-1 to TRBJ2-7; D is perhaps TRBD1 (5 bases). Germline V gene lookup returns CDR1 MGHDK and CDR2 SYGVNS. The CDR3 contains 13 residues. The V end was cut by 3 bases, the J end by 6 bases, with 12 bases between. The CDR3 protein is CASSERQTGEQYF. As DNA, the CDR3 is TGTGCCAGCAGTGAGCGACAGACGGGCGAGCAGTACTTC.

V gene TRBV12-3 or TRBV12-4 combines with J gene TRBJ2-7, with a tentative D call TRBD1 (5 bases). This CDR3 is built from 13 residues. The V end lost 2 bases, the J end lost 7 bases, and 12 bases lay between the germline ends. CDR3 amino acids: CASSLSRAGEQYF. CDR3 in DNA: TGTGCCAGCAGTTTATCCAGGGCTGGGGAGCAGTACTTC.

This chain links TRBV5-6 with TRBJ1-5; D is possibly TRBD1 (6 bases). V lost 2 bases, J lost 2 bases, and 11 bases lay in between. Germline CDR1 is SGHDT and CDR2 is YYEEEE. CDR3 length equals 15 residues. CDR3 amino acids: CASSFRGGGNQPQHF. CDR3 bases: TGTGCCAGCAGCTTTAGAGGGGGAGGCAATCAGCCCCAGCATTTT.

This chain joins TRBV27 and TRBJ1-1; 8 nucleotides match TRBD1. The CDR3 is 15 residues long. V was clipped by 2 bases and J by 4 bases; unmatched bases: 6. Germline CDR1 and CDR2: MNHEY and SMNVEV (reference sequence). In DNA form, the CDR3 reads TGTGCCAGCAGTTTAAGGGGACAGGTCACCACTGAAGCTTTCTTT. As protein: CASSLRGQVTTEAFF.

The V gene is TRBV25-1, the J gene TRBJ1-4, with 7 bases aligning to TRBD1. The V gene's germline CDR1 is MGHDK and CDR2 SYGVNS. With 4 bases clipped from V and 0 bases from J, the junction kept 8 bases outside the gene matches. The CDR3 sequence is 17 residues long. The CDR3 here is CASSGGTVHSTNEKLFF. CDR3 coding DNA: TGTGCCAGCAGTGGTGGGACAGTACATTCAACTAATGAAAAACTGTTTTTT.

V is TRBV14 and J is TRBJ1-6; D perhaps matches TRBD1 (6 bases). There are 17 residues in the CDR3. Germline V CDR1 and CDR2: SGHDN, FVKESK. Trimming left V 4 bases short and J 7 bases short, with 20 bases between. Here the CDR3 reads CASSPSSGEWWNSPLHF. The CDR3 nucleotides are TGTGCCAGCAGCCCGTCTTCAGGGGAATGGTGGAATTCACCCCTCCACTTT.

The rearrangement links TRBV18 to TRBJ2-7; weak D call: TRBD1 (6 bases). The V end lost 0 bases, the J end lost 5 bases, and 8 bases lay between the germline ends. Germline CDR1 is KGHSH and CDR2 is LQKENI. The CDR3 spans 13 residues. CDR3 region: CASSPPTGNEQYF. The CDR3 DNA follows: TGTGCCAGCTCACCACCAACAGGGAACGAGCAGTACTTC.

V and J are TRBV6-6 and TRBJ2-7; 7 bases agree with TRBD1. CDR1 and CDR2 from the germline V gene are MNHNY and SVGAGI (reference sequence). The length of the CDR3 is 14 residues. The V segment lost 7 bases and the J segment 4 bases; nucleotides outside the gene matches: 10. The CDR3 protein is CASTRTGVLYEQYF. The CDR3 region has the DNA TGTGCCAGCACCCGAACAGGGGTATTGTACGAGCAGTACTTC.

The rearrangement uses TRBV19 and TRBJ2-7; D possibly corresponds to TRBD2 (6 bases). CDR1 and CDR2 (germline): LNHDA, SQIVND (reference sequence). V lost 3 bases and J 3 bases, leaving 12 bases between the germline ends. The CDR3 loop spans 14 amino acids. In DNA, the CDR3 is TGTGCCAGTAGTATCCAGGGAGGAATCTACGAGCAGTACTTC. Protein: CASSIQGGIYEQYF.

The gene calls are TRBV28 and TRBJ1-1, with D hard to call. The V end lost 3 bases, the J end lost 2 bases, and 10 bases lay between the germline ends. The germline V gene has CDR1 MDHEN and CDR2 SYDVKM. CDR3 length: 14 residues. The CDR3 loop reads CASSLPRVNTEAFF. The DNA of the CDR3 is TGTGCCAGCAGTTTGCCGAGGGTAAACACTGAAGCTTTCTTT.

In regard to this clone: At one boundary the junction diverges from the germline segment, which might be a read error. This chain joins TRBV7-2 and TRBJ1-4, with 8 nucleotides matching TRBD1. Germline CDR1 reads SGHTA; CDR2 reads FQGNSA. The CDR3 consists of 15 residues. CDR3 bases: TGTGCCAGCACCTTACGGACAGGGAGTAGGGAAAAACTGTTTTTT. Protein sequence: CASTLRTGSREKLFF.

The CDR3 nucleotides read TGTGCCAGCAGCTCCGGACTAGCATACTACGAGCAGTACTTC. Its protein is CASSSGLAYYEQYF. The chain joins TRBV13 to TRBJ2-7, with 8 bases fitting TRBD2. The length of the CDR3 is 14 residues. Germline V gene sequence: CDR1 PRHDT, CDR2 FYEKMQ (reference sequence). V lost 4 bases to trimming and J lost 3 bases; unmatched junction nucleotides: 5.

The rearrangement uses TRBV30 and TRBJ1-1; D might be TRBD1 (5 bases). The CDR3 is 16 amino acids. Deletions cut 0 bases from V and 2 bases from J, with 16 bases between. CDR1 is GTSNPN and CDR2 is SVGIG in the germline V gene (reference sequence). CDR3: CAWSVRWGPRNTEAFF. As DNA, the CDR3 is TGTGCCTGGAGTGTACGTTGGGGCCCTAGAAACACTGAAGCTTTCTTT. Based on the CDR3 plus reference TRBV30 and TRBJ1-1, the full variable domain is SQTIHQWPATLVQPVGSPLSLECTVEGTSNPNLYWYRQAAGRGLQLLFYSVGIGQISSEVPQNLSASRPQDRQFILSSKKLLLSDSGFYLCAWSVRWGPRNTEAFFGQGTRLTVV.

V usage is TRBV11-2 and J usage is TRBJ2-7, with 11 positions matching TRBD1. CDR3 length equals 15 residues. Trimming removed 3 bases from V and 4 bases from J; junction bases left unmatched: 5. CDR1 and CDR2 (germline): SGHAT, FQNNGV. CDR3 loop: CASSFGQGALYEQYF. The CDR3 nucleotides are TGTGCCAGCAGCTTCGGACAGGGGGCGTTGTACGAGCAGTACTTC. Combining the CDR3 with reference TRBV11-2 and TRBJ2-7 gives the whole variable domain EAGVAQSPRYKIIEKRQSVAFWCNPISGHATLYWYQQILGQGPKLLIQFQNNGVVDDSQLPKDRFSAERLKGVDSTLKIQPAKLEDSAVYLCASSFGQGALYEQYFGPGTRLTVT.

This chain joins TRBV5-5 and TRBJ1-3; tentative D call: TRBD1 (5 bases). Germline V gives CDR1 SGHKS, CDR2 YYEKEE (reference sequence). The CDR3 has 18 residues. Deletions cut 2 bases from V and 1 base from J, with 19 bases between. This CDR3 is CASSLSKGLRDSGNTIYF. CDR3 DNA sequence: TGTGCCAGCAGCTTATCAAAGGGCCTCAGGGATTCTGGAAACACCATATATTTT.

V is TRBV28 and J is TRBJ1-1; D is unclear. V lost 4 bases to trimming and J lost 7 bases, with 7 bases between them. CDR1 MDHEN and CDR2 SYDVKM come from the germline V gene. This CDR3 has 11 residues. CDR3 bases: TGTGCCAGCAGTTACCGGAGTGAAGCTTTCTTT. Protein: CASSYRSEAFF. Complete variable domain (other parts from reference TRBV28 and TRBJ1-1): DVKVTQSSRYLVKRTGEKVFLECVQDMDHENMFWYRQDPGLGLRLIYFSYDVKMKEKGDIPEGYSVSREKKERFSLILESASTNQTSMYLCASSYRSEAFFGQGTRLTVV.

This chain links TRBV3-1 (or the pseudogene TRBV3-2) with TRBJ1-2; D perhaps matches TRBD1 (5 bases). V lost 5 bases, J lost 4 bases, and 14 bases lay in between. The CDR3 consists of 14 residues. Germline V gene sequence: CDR1 LGHDT, CDR2 YNNKEL (reference sequence). CDR3 amino acids: CASSLEQGFYGYTF. In DNA, the CDR3 is TGTGCCAGCAGCTTAGAGCAGGGATTCTATGGCTACACCTTC.

The chain combines TRBV19 with TRBJ2-4; the D gene is possibly TRBD2 (6 bases). The CDR3 covers 14 residues. CDR1 is LNHDA, CDR2 SQIVND, per germline (reference sequence). Trimming took off 4 bases at V and 6 bases at J, with 13 bases between the two ends. The CDR3 nucleotides are TGTGCCAGTAGTAAAGGAGGGACGACAAACATTCAGTACTTC. Amino acid sequence: CASSKGGTTNIQYF.